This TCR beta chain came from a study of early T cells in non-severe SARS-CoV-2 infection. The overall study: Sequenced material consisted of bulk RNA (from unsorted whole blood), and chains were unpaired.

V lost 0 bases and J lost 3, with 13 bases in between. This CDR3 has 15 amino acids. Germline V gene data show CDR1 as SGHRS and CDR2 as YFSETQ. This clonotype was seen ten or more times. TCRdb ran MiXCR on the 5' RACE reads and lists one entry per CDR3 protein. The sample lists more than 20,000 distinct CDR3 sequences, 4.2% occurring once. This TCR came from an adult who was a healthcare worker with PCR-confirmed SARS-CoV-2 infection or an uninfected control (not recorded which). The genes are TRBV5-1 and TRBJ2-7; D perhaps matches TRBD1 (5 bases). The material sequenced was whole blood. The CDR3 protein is CASSLDGQGHYEQYF. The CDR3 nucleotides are TGCGCCAGCAGCTTGGACGGGCAGGGCCACTACGAGCAGTACTTC.